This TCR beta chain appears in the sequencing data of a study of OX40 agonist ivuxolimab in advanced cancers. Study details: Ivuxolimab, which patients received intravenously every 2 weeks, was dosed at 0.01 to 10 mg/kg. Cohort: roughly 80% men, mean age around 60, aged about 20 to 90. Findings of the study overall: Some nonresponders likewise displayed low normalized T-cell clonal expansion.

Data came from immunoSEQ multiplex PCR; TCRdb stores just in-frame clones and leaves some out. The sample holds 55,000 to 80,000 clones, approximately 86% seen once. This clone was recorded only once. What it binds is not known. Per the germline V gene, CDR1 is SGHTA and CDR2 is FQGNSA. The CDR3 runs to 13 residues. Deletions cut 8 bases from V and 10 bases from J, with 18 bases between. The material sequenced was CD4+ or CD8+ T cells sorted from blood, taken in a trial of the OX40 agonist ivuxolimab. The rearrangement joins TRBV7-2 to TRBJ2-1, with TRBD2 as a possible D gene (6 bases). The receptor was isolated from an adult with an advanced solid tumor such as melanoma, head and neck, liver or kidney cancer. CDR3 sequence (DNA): TGTGCCAGCCATAAGCCGTTCGGGGGAGAGCAGTTCTTC. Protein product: CASHKPFGGEQFF.